This passage covers 29 T cell receptor beta chains from one sample sequenced in a study of long-term antiretroviral therapy in people with HIV. Researchers report immunoSEQ v3.0 was run at survey level. Here immunoSEQ multiplex PCR was the method, and the copy in TCRdb shows in-frame clones only, minus some. The sample consists of about 21,000 clones, around 82% of them appearing once. This specimen consisted of unsorted PBMCs, obtained at the start of antiretroviral therapy. These receptors originate from a man aged 45-60 years with HIV.

The chain links TRBV27 to TRBJ2-7; TRBD2 might be the D (6 bases). The CDR3 has 11 amino acids. In germline, CDR1 is MNHEY, CDR2 SMNVEV (reference sequence). Trimming removed 6 bases from V and 5 bases from J, with 8 bases in between. In nucleotides, the CDR3 is TGTGCCAGCAGATGGGGGGACGAGCAGTACTTC. Translated, it gives CASRWGDEQYF.

This chain connects TRBV28 to TRBJ2-4; D not resolved. V was clipped by 1 base and J by 1 base, with 8 bases between them. There are 15 residues in the CDR3. CDR1 is MDHEN, CDR2 SYDVKM, per germline. The CDR3, as DNA: TGTGCCAGCAGTTTATATGTGAGGGCCAAAAACATTCAGTACTTC. It specifies CASSLYVRAKNIQYF. The full variable domain, rest sourced from reference TRBV28 and TRBJ2-4, is DVKVTQSSRYLVKRTGEKVFLECVQDMDHENMFWYRQDPGLGLRLIYFSYDVKMKEKGDIPEGYSVSREKKERFSLILESASTNQTSMYLCASSLYVRAKNIQYFGAGTRLSVL.

This rearrangement joins TRBV18 to TRBJ2-3, with 9 positions matching TRBD1. Germline V gene data show CDR1 as KGHSH and CDR2 as LQKENI. Trimming removed 6 bases from V and 8 bases from J; junction bases left unmatched: 9. There are 14 residues in the CDR3. The CDR3: CASSSGTGRGTQYF. The CDR3 DNA reads as TGTGCCAGCTCCTCCGGGACAGGGCGAGGTACGCAGTATTTT.

A few counts support this clone. The chain employs TRBV28 and TRBJ1-2; tentatively, D is TRBD1 (5 bases). Germline assignment: CDR1 MDHEN and CDR2 SYDVKM. The CDR3 spans 13 residues. Trimming took 4 bases from V and 7 from J, leaving 13 bases between them. CDR3 DNA sequence: TGTGCCAGCAGTTCGATCCAGGGTGGTGGCTACACCTTC. Its translation is CASSSIQGGGYTF.

The chain uses TRBV2 and TRBJ1-4; D might be TRBD1 (5 bases). Trimming took off 3 bases at V and 3 bases at J, with 20 bases between the two ends. CDR3 length: 18 amino acids. The germline V gene has CDR1 SNHLY and CDR2 FYNNEI. The CDR3 spells CASSERGGSWTANEKLFF. In DNA form, the CDR3 reads TGTGCCAGCAGTGAGCGGGGCGGGAGTTGGACTGCTAATGAAAAACTGTTTTTT.

The chain carries TRBV5-6 and TRBJ1-3, with D uncertain. Trimming took 3 bases from V and 2 from J, leaving 6 bases between them. The CDR3 is 13 residues long. Germline CDR1 is SGHDT and CDR2 is YYEEEE. CDR3 amino acids: CASSSGPGNTIYF. The CDR3 coding sequence is TGTGCCAGCAGCTCAGGACCTGGAAACACCATATATTTT.

The CDR3 DNA sequence: TGTGCCAGCAGCTTGCTAGCGGAGCTCAATGAGCAGTTCTTC. Residues: CASSLLAELNEQFF. The chain uses TRBV5-6 and TRBJ2-1; TRBD2 agrees at 7 bases. This CDR3 is built from 14 residues. Germline CDR1 SGHDT, CDR2 YYEEEE. With V trimmed by 1 base and J by 6 bases, 4 bases remained unmatched.

J is TRBJ2-7 and V is TRBV18, with TRBD1 identical over 7 bases. This CDR3 has 13 residues. V was pared by 3 bases and J by 7 bases, with 6 bases of the junction left unmatched. CDR1 and CDR2 (germline): KGHSH, LQKENI. This CDR3 reads CASSPDRVREQYF. CDR3 sequence (DNA): TGTGCCAGCTCACCTGACAGGGTAAGGGAGCAGTACTTC.

J is TRBJ2-3 and V is TRBV4-3; D remains ambiguous. Germline CDR1 is LGHNA and CDR2 is YSLEER. Trimming shortened V by 4 bases and J by 0 bases, and 8 bases separated the two germline ends. This CDR3 spans 14 amino acids. CDR3 loop: CASSPIMSTDTQYF. The CDR3 coding sequence is TGCGCCAGCAGCCCGATCATGAGCACAGATACGCAGTATTTT.

V usage is TRBV2 and J usage is TRBJ1-1; possibly TRBD1 for D (5 bases). CDR1 and CDR2 from the germline V gene are SNHLY and FYNNEI. The ends were cut back, 2 bases at V and 3 bases at J, with 13 bases in the middle. The CDR3 covers 15 residues. The CDR3 bases are TGTGCCAGCAGTGAAAGGCTGGCGGGGGACACTGAAGCTTTCTTT. Translating it yields CASSERLAGDTEAFF.

In this sample, this clone turned up a few times. This chain uses TRBV19 with TRBJ1-1; TRBD1 is a possible D gene (6 bases). The CDR3 sequence is 14 residues long. V was trimmed by 5 bases and J by 5 bases, leaving 15 bases between them. Germline CDR1 reads LNHDA; CDR2 reads SQIVND (reference sequence). In nucleotides, the CDR3 is TGTGCCAGTAGTGAACAGGGTGTAATGACTGAAGCTTTCTTT. This gives the protein CASSEQGVMTEAFF.

The chain uses TRBV7-9 and TRBJ2-7, with 11 bases lining up with TRBD1. In germline, CDR1 is SEHNR, CDR2 FQNEAQ (reference sequence). With 1 base clipped from V and 3 bases from J, the junction kept 11 bases outside the gene matches. The CDR3 totals 18 residues. The DNA for the CDR3 is TGTGCCAGCAGCTTAGATCGAGGGTGGGACAGGGGGAGCTACGAGCAGTACTTC. This translates into CASSLDRGWDRGSYEQYF.

Comment on this clone: One end of the junction fails to match germline, which may point to a read error. Written as DNA, the CDR3 is TGTGCCAGCAGTCCTATCCCCTCACTATTTTGTGATTTT. Its translation is CASSPIPSLFCDF. The chain recombines TRBV28 with TRBJ1-4; D unresolved. This CDR3 region has 13 residues. Germline values: CDR1 MDHEN, CDR2 SYDVKM. Variable domain in full (rest from reference TRBV28 and TRBJ1-4): DVKVTQSSRYLVKRTGEKVFLECVQDMDHENMFWYRQDPGLGLRLIYFSYDVKMKEKGDIPEGYSVSREKKERFSLILESASTNQTSMYLCASSPIPSLFCDFGSGTQLSVL.

A few counts support this clone. The chain couples TRBV9 to TRBJ2-7; D remains ambiguous. Germline V CDR1 and CDR2: SGDLS, YYNGEE. Between the trimmed V and J ends, which lost 3 bases and 9 bases, there was a span of 25 bases. The CDR3 has 16 amino acids. CDR3 protein: CASSGANGGPLSRQYF. The DNA of the CDR3 is TGTGCCAGCAGCGGCGCCAATGGCGGACCACTTTCCCGGCAGTACTTC.

The chain couples TRBV12-5 to TRBJ1-1; D ambiguous. CDR1 is LGHNT, CDR2 FRNRAP, per germline. The germline V and J ends were trimmed by 5 bases and 7 bases, with 17 bases remaining between them. CDR3 size: 14 residues. The CDR3 nucleotides read TGTGCTAGTGGTCCCCGGACGGCTGGCAGTGAAGCTTTCTTT. Translated: CASGPRTAGSEAFF.

This chain joins TRBV6-5 and TRBJ2-7; TRBD1 agrees at 7 bases. With 4 bases clipped from V and 0 bases from J, the junction kept 6 bases outside the gene matches. The CDR3 has 15 residues. The germline V gene encodes CDR1 MNHEY and CDR2 SVGAGI. CDR3 loop: CASSWGQPDSYEQYF. DNA for the CDR3: TGTGCCAGCAGTTGGGGACAGCCAGACTCCTACGAGCAGTACTTC.

This chain uses TRBV6-6 with TRBJ1-4; maybe TRBD1 (6 bases). Germline values: CDR1 MNHNY, CDR2 SVGAGI (reference sequence). CDR3 size: 13 residues. The germline V and J ends were trimmed by 5 bases and 8 bases, with 12 bases remaining between them. The CDR3 reads CASSDRGREKLFF. Here the CDR3 DNA reads TGTGCCAGCAGTGATAGGGGGAGGGAAAAACTGTTTTTT.

The chain has TRBV5-4 and TRBJ2-5; D remains ambiguous. Germline V gene sequence: CDR1 SGHNT, CDR2 YYREEE (reference sequence). This CDR3 has 14 amino acids. Trimming pared 0 bases from V and 5 bases from J, leaving 11 bases between. The DNA for the CDR3 is TGTGCCAGCAGCTTGGAGCTTGCCGAGGAGACCCAGTACTTC. Translating gives CASSLELAEETQYF.

The chain carries TRBV7-2 and TRBJ2-3; either TRBD1 or TRBD2 may fit D (7 bases each). V was cut by 4 bases and J by 3 bases, with 26 bases left in between. CDR3 length: 19 residues. Germline-derived CDR1 and CDR2 are SGHTA and FQGNSA. This CDR3 is CASSSSGAGGGFITDTQYF. Here the CDR3 DNA reads TGTGCCAGCAGCTCAAGCGGGGCAGGGGGGGGATTTATTACAGATACGCAGTATTTT.

V gene TRBV19 combines with J gene TRBJ1-1; a possible D gene is TRBD1 (5 bases). The V end was cut by 8 bases, the J end by 5 bases, with 12 bases between. CDR3 size: 12 residues. In germline, CDR1 is LNHDA, CDR2 SQIVND (reference sequence). The DNA of the CDR3 is TGTGCCAGTGGGGCAGGGCTGACTGAAGCTTTCTTT. Translating gives CASGAGLTEAFF.

The V gene is TRBV19, the J gene TRBJ2-5; TRBD1 matches 10 bases. The CDR3 has 18 amino acids. Germline V gene lookup returns CDR1 LNHDA and CDR2 SQIVND (reference sequence). V lost 7 bases and J lost 3; bases outside the gene matches: 17. CDR3 nucleotides: TGTGCCAGTACCAGAAACCCCCGCATGACAGGGGGCGAAGAGACCCAGTACTTC. Translated, it gives CASTRNPRMTGGEETQYF.

The chain combines TRBV5-4 with TRBJ1-1, with D tentatively TRBD1 (6 bases). Per the germline V gene, CDR1 is SGHNT and CDR2 is YYREEE (reference sequence). This CDR3 contains 14 residues. V gave up 4 bases and J gave up 1 base, with 11 bases separating them. CDR3: CASSPGQRNTEAFF. The CDR3, as DNA: TGTGCCAGCAGCCCCGGACAGAGGAACACTGAAGCTTTCTTT.

The CDR3 here is CASSYGLNQPQHF. CDR3 bases: TGTGCCAGCAGTTACGGGCTTAATCAGCCCCAGCATTTT. The chain joins TRBV6-5 to TRBJ1-5; D gene ambiguous. The CDR3 length is 13 residues. Germline values: CDR1 MNHEY, CDR2 SVGAGI. Trimming pared 2 bases from V and 4 bases from J, leaving 6 bases between.

V gene TRBV11-2 combines with J gene TRBJ2-7; TRBD1 might be the D (7 bases). CDR3 length: 13 residues. V was pared by 5 bases and J by 4 bases, with 12 bases between. The V gene's germline CDR1 is SGHAT and CDR2 FQNNGV. The CDR3 is CASSAGQPYEQYF. Here the CDR3 DNA reads TGTGCCAGCAGCGCGGGACAGCCTTACGAGCAGTACTTC.

This rearrangement joins TRBV29-1 to TRBJ2-1; no definite D call. Germline V lookup: CDR1 SQVTM, CDR2 ANQGSEA. CDR3 length: 9 residues. Trimming removed 4 bases at V and 9 bases at J, with 4 bases between. The CDR3 protein is CSVGGEQFF. The CDR3 DNA reads TGCAGCGTTGGTGGTGAGCAGTTCTTC.

This clone was counted between two and nine times. The V call is TRBV30, the J call TRBJ1-2; D unclear. The V end lost 3 bases, the J end lost 3 bases, and 14 bases lay between the germline ends. CDR3 length: 14 residues. Germline V lookup: CDR1 GTSNPN, CDR2 SVGIG (reference sequence). The CDR3 loop reads CAWSEESFYYGYTF. CDR3 DNA sequence: TGTGCCTGGAGCGAAGAAAGTTTTTACTATGGCTACACCTTC.

This clone was found once. This chain links TRBV6-5 with TRBJ2-7; D is perhaps TRBD2 (5 bases). Germline values: CDR1 MNHEY, CDR2 SVGAGI. V lost 0 bases, J lost 7 bases, and 19 bases lay in between. The CDR3 loop spans 16 amino acids. Written as DNA, the CDR3 is TGTGCCAGCAGTTACTCGATTGGCGGGCCTCTGGGAGAGCAGTACTTC. The encoded protein is CASSYSIGGPLGEQYF.

The rearrangement joins TRBV10-2 to TRBJ1-2, with 7 bases lining up with TRBD1. The germline gives CDR1 WSHSY, CDR2 SAAADI. This CDR3 spans 14 amino acids. The junction had 4 bases not matched to a gene; V was cut back by 3 bases and J by 3 bases. The DNA for the CDR3 is TGCGCCAGCAGTGAACCACAGGGGTACTATGGCTACACCTTC. This encodes CASSEPQGYYGYTF.

The CDR3 protein is CATRERATEAFF. For the CDR3, the DNA is TGTGCCACCCGCGAGCGGGCCACTGAAGCTTTCTTT. The gene calls are TRBV10-3 and TRBJ1-1; D uncertain. The V and J ends lost 10 bases and 4 bases respectively, with 13 bases between them. The CDR3 covers 12 residues. CDR1 and CDR2 from the germline V gene are ENHRY and SYGVKD.